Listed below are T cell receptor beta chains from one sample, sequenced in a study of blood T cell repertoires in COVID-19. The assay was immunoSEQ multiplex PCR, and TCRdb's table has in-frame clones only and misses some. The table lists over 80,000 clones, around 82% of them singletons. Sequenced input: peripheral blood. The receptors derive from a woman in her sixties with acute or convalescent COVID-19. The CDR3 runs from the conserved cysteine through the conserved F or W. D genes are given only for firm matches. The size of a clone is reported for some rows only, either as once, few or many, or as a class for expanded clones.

cdr3_aa: CASSLRGGTGITGELFF
cdr3_nt: TGTGCCAGCAGCTTAAGGGGCGGGACAGGGATCACCGGGGAGCTGTTTTTT
v_call: TRBV11-3
d_call: TRBD1
j_call: TRBJ2-2
clone_size: .

cdr3_aa: CASGPGQPNTEAFF
cdr3_nt: TGCGCCAGTGGTCCGGGACAACCGAACACTGAAGCTTTCTTT
v_call: TRBV5-1
d_call: .
j_call: TRBJ1-1
clone_size: .

cdr3_aa: CAIRAQDSTYGYTF
cdr3_nt: TGTGCCATCAGGGCCCAGGACAGTACTTATGGCTACACCTTC
v_call: TRBV10-3
d_call: .
j_call: TRBJ1-2
clone_size: .

cdr3_aa: CASSLDRAITEAFF
cdr3_nt: TGTGCCAGCAGCTTGGACAGGGCCATCACTGAAGCTTTCTTT
v_call: TRBV13
d_call: TRBD1
j_call: TRBJ1-1
clone_size: .

cdr3_aa: CARSLPGIGTEAFF
cdr3_nt: TGTGCCAGAAGCTTGCCAGGGATAGGTACTGAAGCTTTCTTT
v_call: TRBV5-3
d_call: .
j_call: TRBJ1-1
clone_size: .

cdr3_aa: CASSLKTGSISSYEQYF
cdr3_nt: TGTGCCAGCAGCTTAAAGACAGGGTCGATCAGCTCCTACGAGCAGTACTTC
v_call: TRBV5-4
d_call: TRBD1
j_call: TRBJ2-7
clone_size: .

cdr3_aa: CASSKGPDRLAIYEQYF
cdr3_nt: TGTGCCAGCAGCAAAGGGCCTGACAGACTGGCAATATACGAGCAGTACTTC
v_call: TRBV21-1
d_call: .
j_call: TRBJ2-7
clone_size: .

cdr3_aa: CATADNLNNQPQHF
cdr3_nt: TGTGCCACCGCGGATAACCTGAACAATCAGCCCCAGCATTTT
v_call: TRBV24-1
d_call: .
j_call: TRBJ1-5
clone_size: .

cdr3_aa: CASSLGQGTYGYTF
cdr3_nt: TGTGCCAGCAGCCTAGGACAGGGTACCTATGGCTACACCTTC
v_call: TRBV3-1/TRBV3-2
d_call: TRBD1
j_call: TRBJ1-2
clone_size: .

cdr3_aa: CASSLDRVVTEAFF
cdr3_nt: TGTGCCAGCAGCTTGGACAGGGTGGTCACTGAAGCTTTCTTT
v_call: TRBV6-5
d_call: TRBD1
j_call: TRBJ1-1
clone_size: .

cdr3_aa: CASSQDAGHSYNSPLHF
cdr3_nt: TGCGCCAGCAGTCAGGATGCAGGGCACTCCTATAATTCACCCCTCCACTTT
v_call: TRBV23-1
d_call: .
j_call: TRBJ1-6
clone_size: .

cdr3_aa: CASSLVGGEQYF
cdr3_nt: TGTGCCAGCAGCTTAGTAGGCGGCGAGCAGTACTTC
v_call: TRBV11-3
d_call: .
j_call: TRBJ2-7
clone_size: .

cdr3_aa: CASSLVTGGLSEAFF
cdr3_nt: TGTGCCAGCAGCTTAGTAACAGGGGGGCTATCTGAAGCTTTCTTT
v_call: TRBV11-3
d_call: TRBD1
j_call: TRBJ1-1
clone_size: .

cdr3_aa: CASSQDTEYNQPQHF
cdr3_nt: TGTGCCAGCAGCCAAGACACAGAGTACAATCAGCCCCAGCATTTT
v_call: TRBV3-1/TRBV3-2
d_call: .
j_call: TRBJ1-5
clone_size: few

cdr3_aa: CASSLWGQGAYEQYF
cdr3_nt: TGTGCCAGCAGCTTGTGGGGACAGGGGGCGTACGAGCAGTACTTC
v_call: TRBV5-8
d_call: TRBD1
j_call: TRBJ2-7
clone_size: once

cdr3_aa: CASSFSGQLNSEQFF
cdr3_nt: TGTGCCAGCAGCTTCTCGGGACAGCTTAATAGTGAGCAGTTCTTC
v_call: TRBV7-9
d_call: TRBD1
j_call: TRBJ2-1
clone_size: .

cdr3_aa: CASSDPTTGWGNTEAFF
cdr3_nt: TGTGCCAGCAGCGATCCCACCACGGGATGGGGGAACACTGAAGCTTTCTTT
v_call: TRBV5-8
d_call: .
j_call: TRBJ1-1
clone_size: .

cdr3_aa: CATRATQGTGDSSNYGYTF
cdr3_nt: TGTGCCACCAGGGCTACCCAAGGGACAGGGGACTCCTCGAACTATGGCTACACCTTC
v_call: TRBV24-1
d_call: TRBD1
j_call: TRBJ1-2
clone_size: .

cdr3_aa: CASSSLSQINTGELFF
cdr3_nt: TGCGCCAGCAGTTCGCTTAGCCAGATTAACACCGGGGAGCTGTTTTTT
v_call: TRBV5-1
d_call: .
j_call: TRBJ2-2
clone_size: .

cdr3_aa: CASTLDQGATEAFF
cdr3_nt: TGTGCCAGCACCCTAGACCAGGGGGCGACTGAAGCTTTCTTT
v_call: TRBV5-4
d_call: TRBD1
j_call: TRBJ1-1
clone_size: .

cdr3_aa: CASRMRQGSLLEQFF
cdr3_nt: TGTGCCAGCAGAATGAGGCAGGGCTCTTTGCTCGAGCAGTTCTTC
v_call: TRBV11-3
d_call: .
j_call: TRBJ2-1
clone_size: .

cdr3_aa: CASGPQWPTRAEAFF
cdr3_nt: TGTGCTAGTGGTCCCCAGTGGCCCACGCGGGCTGAAGCTTTCTTT
v_call: TRBV12-5
d_call: .
j_call: TRBJ1-1
clone_size: .

cdr3_aa: CASSTPGTGVGYTF
cdr3_nt: TGTGCCAGCAGTACCCCCGGGACAGGAGTTGGCTACACCTTC
v_call: TRBV6-5
d_call: TRBD1
j_call: TRBJ1-2
clone_size: .

cdr3_aa: CASKREPQETQYF
cdr3_nt: TGTGCCAGCAAACGGGAGCCCCAAGAGACCCAGTACTTC
v_call: TRBV2
d_call: .
j_call: TRBJ2-5
clone_size: .

cdr3_aa: CASKRGYQETQYF
cdr3_nt: TGTGCCTCCAAGCGGGGGTACCAAGAGACCCAGTACTTC
v_call: TRBV6-5
d_call: TRBD2
j_call: TRBJ2-5
clone_size: .

cdr3_aa: CASSLGQGANTIYF
cdr3_nt: TGTGCCAGCAGCTTGGGACAGGGGGCAAACACCATATATTTT
v_call: TRBV7-3
d_call: TRBD1
j_call: TRBJ1-3
clone_size: .

cdr3_aa: CASSLGRGGSYEQYF
cdr3_nt: TGTGCCAGCAGCTTAGGCCGGGGAGGGTCCTACGAGCAGTACTTC
v_call: TRBV11-3
d_call: TRBD2
j_call: TRBJ2-7
clone_size: .

cdr3_aa: CASTPGEAEAFF
cdr3_nt: TGTGCCAGCACCCCGGGGGAGGCTGAAGCTTTCTTT
v_call: TRBV12-3/TRBV12-4
d_call: .
j_call: TRBJ1-1
clone_size: .

cdr3_aa: CASSEALAGVQVGELFF
cdr3_nt: TGTGCCAGCAGTGAAGCGCTAGCGGGAGTTCAGGTCGGGGAGCTGTTTTTT
v_call: TRBV6-1
d_call: TRBD2
j_call: TRBJ2-2
clone_size: .

cdr3_aa: CAWSPQGVSYRQPQHF
cdr3_nt: TGTGCCTGGAGTCCCCAGGGGGTATCCTACAGGCAGCCCCAGCATTTT
v_call: TRBV30
d_call: TRBD1
j_call: TRBJ1-5
clone_size: .

cdr3_aa: CASTPGGWGGFNEQFF
cdr3_nt: TGTGCCAGCACCCCCGGGGGTTGGGGGGGGTTCAATGAGCAGTTCTTC
v_call: TRBV6-2/TRBV6-3
d_call: TRBD2
j_call: TRBJ2-1
clone_size: .

cdr3_aa: CATSDQTLAGGSGANVLTF
cdr3_nt: TGTGCCACCAGTGACCAAACCCTAGCGGGAGGTTCTGGGGCCAACGTCCTGACTTTC
v_call: TRBV24-1
d_call: TRBD2
j_call: TRBJ2-6
clone_size: .

cdr3_aa: CASSLGRGGVRTDTQYF
cdr3_nt: TGTGCCAGCAGCTTAGGGCGCGGGGGTGTACGCACAGATACGCAGTATTTT
v_call: TRBV7-2
d_call: TRBD2
j_call: TRBJ2-3
clone_size: once

cdr3_aa: CASSHRPGLSYGYTF
cdr3_nt: TGTGCCAGCAGTCATCGACCGGGACTCTCCTATGGCTACACCTTC
v_call: TRBV6-5
d_call: .
j_call: TRBJ1-2
clone_size: .

cdr3_aa: CSAKDSRRNTF
cdr3_nt: TGCAGTGCCAAGGACTCGCGGAGAAACACCTTC
v_call: TRBV20-1
d_call: .
j_call: TRBJ1-2
clone_size: .

cdr3_aa: CASSSPSGGPLYGYTF
cdr3_nt: TGTGCCAGCAGCTCCCCGAGTGGAGGACCACTCTATGGCTACACCTTC
v_call: TRBV12-1
d_call: .
j_call: TRBJ1-2
clone_size: .